The present T cell receptor (beta chain) was sequenced within a study of blood T cells in healthy people across ages. Researchers report isolating at least 7 million PBMCs per sample. The authors ran a second PCR of about 7 to 12 cycles using a sample-barcoded 5' primer and a J-beta primer mix. CDR3-containing paired-end reads numbered at least 3 million in each sample. TCRdb reprocessed the 5' RACE reads via MiXCR and lists one record per CDR3 protein. The sample yields about 680,000 distinct CDR3 sequences, 45% to 50% seen once. This clonotype was picked up a small number of times. The CDR3 contains 17 residues. Trimming left V 2 bases short and J 4 bases short, with 18 bases between. The germline V gene has CDR1 MNHEY and CDR2 SVGEGT.

This chain links TRBV6-2 or TRBV6-3 with TRBJ2-1, with D uncertain. Sequences were obtained from blood. The clonotype was recovered from a woman aged 55 to 70 in good health. DNA for the CDR3: TGTGCCAGCAGTTACCTCGGACGGGTGGAACCTTACAATGAGCAGTTCTTC. Amino acid sequence: CASSYLGRVEPYNEQFF.